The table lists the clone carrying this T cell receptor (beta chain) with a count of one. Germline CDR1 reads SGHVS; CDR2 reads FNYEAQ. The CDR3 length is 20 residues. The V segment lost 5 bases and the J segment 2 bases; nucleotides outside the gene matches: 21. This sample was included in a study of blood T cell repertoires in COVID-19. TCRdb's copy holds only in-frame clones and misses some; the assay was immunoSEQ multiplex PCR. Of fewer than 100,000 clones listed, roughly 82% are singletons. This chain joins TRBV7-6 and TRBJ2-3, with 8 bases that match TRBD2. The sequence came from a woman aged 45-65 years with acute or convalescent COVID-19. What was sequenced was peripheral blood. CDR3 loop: CASSRPGGGRRSLDTDTQYF. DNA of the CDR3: TGTGCCAGCAGCCGGCCCGGGGGGGGGCGGAGGAGCCTTGACACAGATACGCAGTATTTT.